These 30 T cell receptor beta chains were sequenced from one sample in a study of a mutant IDH1 vaccine in newly diagnosed glioma. Time point: week 23, last vaccination. Each dose of the vaccine consisted of 300 ug of mutant IDH1 20-mer peptide, with topical imiquimod. TCRdb's table, derived via immunoSEQ multiplex PCR, lists solely in-frame clones and lacks some. The top ten hold around 8% of the sample, which has 52,000 or so clones, about three quarters seen once. Their antigen targets remain unknown. Sequencing was performed on PBMCs, taken from a glioma patient whose treatment included an IDH1 peptide vaccine. Every receptor here comes from a woman aged 40 to 50 with glioma. Some clones in this sample may be carry-over from other donors' samples.

The rearrangement links TRBV11-2 to TRBJ2-3; D possibly uses TRBD1 or TRBD2 (5 bases each). Germline V lookup: CDR1 SGHAT, CDR2 FQNNGV. Trimming removed 4 bases from V and 2 bases from J, with 16 bases in between. This CDR3 has 16 residues. The CDR3 DNA is TGTGCCAGCAGCTCCCCTCCGGGGCTAGCCACAGATACGCAGTATTTT. This encodes CASSSPPGLATDTQYF.

V and J are TRBV7-2 and TRBJ1-1; D perhaps matches TRBD1 (5 bases). Germline values: CDR1 SGHTA, CDR2 FQGNSA. The CDR3 loop spans 13 amino acids. V gave up 5 bases and J gave up 10 bases, with 17 bases separating them. The CDR3 DNA is TGTGCCAGCAGCCCAAGCTCAGGGCTCGGAGCTTTCTTT. Its protein is CASSPSSGLGAFF.

The V gene is TRBV4-1, the J gene TRBJ1-2; D not certain. Germline assignment: CDR1 MGHRA and CDR2 YSYEKL. This CDR3 is 14 amino acids long. V gave up 3 bases and J gave up 5 bases, with 13 bases separating them. The CDR3 coding sequence is TGCGCCAGCAGCCAGAGGGAGCAGAGTTATGGCTACACCTTC. Its protein product is CASSQREQSYGYTF.

The genes are TRBV10-3 and TRBJ1-1, with no clear D. V was cut by 2 bases and J by 1 base, with 14 bases left in between. The CDR3 loop spans 16 amino acids. CDR1 ENHRY and CDR2 SYGVKD come from the germline V gene. The CDR3 DNA sequence: TGTGCCATCAGTGAGCCCTCGGGCCGCGGGAACACTGAAGCTTTCTTT. This gives the protein CAISEPSGRGNTEAFF.

This clone was seen just once. The chain combines TRBV2 with TRBJ1-2; TRBD1 aligns across 10 bases. Losses at the gene ends were 7 bases for V and 0 bases for J; bases not matched to a gene: 8. The germline CDR1 and CDR2 sequences are SNHLY and FYNNEI. This CDR3 has 16 residues. This CDR3 reads CASKRTGGSTNYGYTF. The CDR3 bases are TGTGCCAGCAAGCGGACAGGGGGGTCGACTAACTATGGCTACACCTTC.

The V and J genes are TRBV27 and TRBJ1-2, with 7 bases lining up with TRBD1. Germline-derived CDR1 and CDR2 are MNHEY and SMNVEV (reference sequence). Trimming removed 3 bases from V and 7 bases from J; junction bases left unmatched: 11. This CDR3 contains 15 residues. CDR3 protein: CASSFSRQGQGGYTF. CDR3 DNA sequence: TGTGCCAGCAGTTTTTCGCGACAGGGACAAGGTGGCTACACCTTC.

The V and J genes are TRBV27 and TRBJ1-4; D remains unclear. This CDR3 is 14 amino acids long. Trimming cost V 5 bases and J 5 bases, with 12 bases left between them. The V gene's germline CDR1 is MNHEY and CDR2 SMNVEV (reference sequence). CDR3 protein: CASSQTRRNEKLFF. The CDR3 DNA reads as TGTGCCAGCAGTCAGACACGAAGAAATGAAAAACTGTTTTTT.

This CDR3 reads CASSTGTGLNSPLHF. In DNA, the CDR3 is TGTGCCAGCAGTACCGGGACAGGGTTAAATTCACCCCTCCACTTT. The V gene is TRBV6-5, the J gene TRBJ1-6; 9 bases align to TRBD1. J gave up 7 bases and V 5 bases, and 6 bases lay outside the gene matches. The germline V gene encodes CDR1 MNHEY and CDR2 SVGAGI. The CDR3 loop spans 15 amino acids.

V usage is TRBV10-1 and J usage is TRBJ1-5, with unresolved D. CDR3 size: 11 residues. CDR1 is WNHNN, CDR2 SYGVQD, per germline (reference sequence). Trimming stripped 5 bases from V and 6 bases from J, with 5 bases between. For the CDR3, the DNA is TGCGCCAGCAGTCCCCCTCAGCCCCAGCATTTT. Protein product: CASSPPQPQHF.

The rearrangement links TRBV19 to TRBJ1-2, with D possibly TRBD1 on 5 matching bases. Germline lookup yields CDR1 LNHDA and CDR2 SQIVND (reference sequence). The germline V and J ends were trimmed by 4 bases and 8 bases, with 14 bases remaining between them. CDR3 size: 13 residues. The CDR3 sequence is CASSKEGISGYTF. The CDR3 nucleotides read TGTGCCAGTAGTAAAGAGGGGATTTCCGGCTACACCTTC.

This sequence joins TRBV6-5 and TRBJ2-1; TRBD2 matches at 9 bases. CDR1 is MNHEY and CDR2 is SVGAGI in the germline V gene. V was clipped by 0 bases and J by 7 bases; unmatched bases: 7. The CDR3 runs to 16 residues. CDR3 in amino acids: CASSYSGRGGLNEQFF. In DNA form, the CDR3 reads TGTGCCAGCAGTTACTCGGGGCGGGGGGGCCTGAATGAGCAGTTCTTC.

The rearrangement links TRBV6-1 to TRBJ2-7; D is uncertain. CDR1 and CDR2 from the germline V gene are MNHNS and SASEGT. The CDR3 contains 11 residues. V was shortened by 7 bases and J by 3 bases, with 7 bases between the two germline ends. The CDR3 DNA reads TGTGCCAGCAAAAAAGACTACGAGCAGTACTTC. Residues: CASKKDYEQYF.

The rearrangement links TRBV7-2 to TRBJ2-1; 7 nucleotides match TRBD2. This CDR3 comprises 12 residues. Germline CDR1 and CDR2: SGHTA and FQGNSA. V shed 8 bases, J shed 4 bases, and the junction held 2 bases outside the gene matches. CDR3 sequence (DNA): TGTGCCAGCGGGGGGGGTTACAATGAGCAGTTCTTC. It specifies CASGGGYNEQFF. The full variable domain, with the rest looked up from reference TRBV7-2 and TRBJ2-1, is GAGVSQSPSNKVTEKGKDVELRCDPISGHTALYWYRQSLGQGLEFLIYFQGNSAPDKSGLPSDRFSAERTGGSVSTLTIQRTQQEDSAVYLCASGGGYNEQFFGPGTRLTVL.

V usage is TRBV4-3 and J usage is TRBJ1-2; 10 bases align to TRBD1. The CDR3 covers 15 residues. Looked up from germline, CDR1 is LGHNA and CDR2 is YSLEER. The trim removed 4 bases at V and 4 bases at J, leaving 6 bases unmatched. CDR3 loop: CASSPRTGGPYGYTF. CDR3 in DNA: TGCGCCAGCAGCCCCCGGACAGGGGGACCCTATGGCTACACCTTC.

V is TRBV7-8 and J is TRBJ2-3; 7 bases line up with TRBD2. Trimming at V came to 2 bases and at J to 3 bases, leaving 5 bases not matched to a gene. This CDR3 comprises 15 residues. Germline V gene sequence: CDR1 SGHVS, CDR2 FQNEAQ. CDR3 DNA sequence: TGTGCCAGCAGCTTAAGTCGGGGGGTGACAGATACGCAGTATTTT. Amino acids: CASSLSRGVTDTQYF.

The chain has TRBV7-9 and TRBJ2-1; 11 nucleotides agree with TRBD1. Germline CDR1 reads SEHNR; CDR2 reads FQNEAQ (reference sequence). Germline trimming cut 5 bases from V and 3 bases from J; bases unmatched to any gene: 3. CDR3 size: 15 residues. The CDR3 loop is CASSIGTGGYNEQFF. Written as DNA, the CDR3 is TGTGCCAGCAGCATCGGGACAGGGGGCTACAATGAGCAGTTCTTC.

V is TRBV2 and J is TRBJ2-7; TRBD1 aligns across 8 bases. CDR1 is SNHLY and CDR2 is FYNNEI in the germline V gene. The CDR3 totals 13 residues. The trim removed 6 bases at V and 0 bases at J, leaving 1 base unmatched. The CDR3 DNA is TGTGCCAGCAGGGACAGGGACTCCTACGAGCAGTACTTC. Protein product: CASRDRDSYEQYF.

The J gene is TRBJ2-1, the V gene TRBV30, with unresolved D. The CDR3 is 14 residues long. Per the germline V gene, CDR1 is GTSNPN and CDR2 is SVGIG (reference sequence). The germline V and J ends were trimmed by 2 bases and 3 bases, with 11 bases remaining between them. In DNA, the CDR3 is TGTGCCTGGAGTTTGGGCAGAGTCTACAATGAGCAGTTCTTC. Translation: CAWSLGRVYNEQFF.

The sample holds a few counts of this clone. The chain employs TRBV19 and TRBJ1-2; no reliable D call. The CDR3 extends over 12 amino acids. V shed 3 bases and J shed 4 bases, with 6 bases lying between them. The V gene's germline CDR1 is LNHDA and CDR2 SQIVND (reference sequence). The CDR3 DNA follows: TGTGCCAGTAGTATGGTAGCCTATGGCTACACCTTC. It yields the protein CASSMVAYGYTF.

This chain links TRBV7-8 with TRBJ2-3; the match to TRBD2 covers 7 bases. The CDR3 spans 14 residues. CDR1 and CDR2 from the germline V gene are SGHVS and FQNEAQ. Losses at the gene ends were 2 bases for V and 1 base for J; bases not matched to a gene: 0. Here the CDR3 reads CASSLLAGTDTQYF. The CDR3, as DNA: TGTGCCAGCAGCTTACTAGCGGGCACAGATACGCAGTATTTT.

The V gene is TRBV5-4, the J gene TRBJ1-2; D gene ambiguous. Trimming left V 2 bases short and J 4 bases short, with 12 bases between. The CDR3 is 14 residues long. Germline CDR1 reads SGHNT; CDR2 reads YYREEE (reference sequence). The CDR3 protein is CASSFNTGIYGYTF. The DNA of the CDR3 is TGTGCCAGCAGCTTCAATACGGGAATCTATGGCTACACCTTC. The variable domain in full, with the rest retrieved from reference TRBV5-4 and TRBJ1-2, is ETGVTQSPTHLIKTRGQQVTLRCSSQSGHNTVSWYQQALGQGPQFIFQYYREEENGRGNFPPRFSGLQFPNYSSELNVNALELDDSALYLCASSFNTGIYGYTFGSGTRLTVV.

The chain has TRBV20-1 and TRBJ2-3; D gene ambiguous. CDR3 length: 11 amino acids. Germline V gives CDR1 DFQATT, CDR2 SNEGSKA (reference sequence). V lost 7 bases to trimming and J lost 4 bases, with 9 bases between them. The CDR3: CSVRAADTQYF. The CDR3 DNA sequence: TGCAGTGTCCGGGCAGCAGATACGCAGTATTTT.

This clone appeared a few times. This chain joins TRBV5-6 and TRBJ1-1, with D possibly matching TRBD1 (5 bases). Germline values: CDR1 SGHDT, CDR2 YYEEEE. CDR3 length: 13 residues. V was shortened by 0 bases and J by 6 bases, with 9 bases between the two germline ends. CDR3 in amino acids: CASSLDRHSEAFF. CDR3 coding DNA: TGTGCCAGCAGCTTGGACAGGCACTCTGAAGCTTTCTTT. Drawing the rest from reference TRBV5-6 and TRBJ1-1, the complete variable domain is DAGVTQSPTHLIKTRGQQVTLRCSPKSGHDTVSWYQQALGQGPQFIFQYYEEEERQRGNFPDRFSGHQFPNYSSELNVNALLLGDSALYLCASSLDRHSEAFFGQGTRLTVV.

The J gene is TRBJ2-7, the V gene TRBV6-1; TRBD1 agrees at 7 bases. Germline CDR1 and CDR2: MNHNS and SASEGT. Unmatched junction bases numbered 7, after V lost 6 bases and J lost 5 bases. This CDR3 is built from 13 residues. The CDR3 DNA follows: TGTGCCAGCAGCACGACAGGGACCCACGAGCAGTACTTC. This sequence encodes CASSTTGTHEQYF.

The chain couples TRBV7-6 to TRBJ2-7, with 11 bases lining up with TRBD1. Germline trimming cut 1 base from V and 1 base from J; bases unmatched to any gene: 3. Looked up from germline, CDR1 is SGHVS and CDR2 is FNYEAQ. CDR3 length: 16 amino acids. CDR3 DNA: TGTGCCAGCAGCTTAGAGGGGGACAGGGGGTCCTACGAGCAGTACTTC. Amino acids: CASSLEGDRGSYEQYF.

Remarks on this clone: This specimen includes other DNA sequences encoding the same CDR3. The V call is TRBV4-3, the J call TRBJ1-2; tentative D call: TRBD1 (6 bases). The CDR3 is 14 amino acids. V lost 0 bases to trimming and J lost 8 bases, with 13 bases between them. CDR1 is LGHNA and CDR2 is YSLEER in the germline V gene. For the CDR3, the DNA is TGCGCCAGCAGCCAAGATCGCAGGGGAAGCGGCTACACCTTC. As protein: CASSQDRRGSGYTF.

The CDR3 coding sequence is TGCGCCAGCACTACAGGGAGGAACTATGGCTACACCTTC. Amino acid sequence: CASTTGRNYGYTF. The V and J genes are TRBV5-1 and TRBJ1-2; possible D gene TRBD1, 6 bases. V gave up 6 bases and J gave up 2 bases, with 11 bases separating them. CDR3 length: 13 amino acids. The germline gives CDR1 SGHRS, CDR2 YFSETQ.

The chain carries TRBV4-3 and TRBJ1-3; tentatively, D is TRBD1 (6 bases). The CDR3 is made up of 15 amino acids. Per germline, CDR1 LGHNA and CDR2 YSLEER. The V and J ends lost 0 bases and 4 bases respectively, with 10 bases between them. The CDR3 spells CASSQENRAGNTIYF. CDR3 in DNA: TGCGCCAGCAGCCAAGAAAACAGGGCGGGAAACACCATATATTTT.

The chain joins TRBV29-1 to TRBJ2-3; no firm D call. V was pared by 3 bases and J by 1 base, with 5 bases between. Germline lookup yields CDR1 SQVTM and CDR2 ANQGSEA. The CDR3 totals 12 residues. The CDR3 DNA sequence: TGCAGCGTTGATCTGGGCACAGATACGCAGTATTTT. This codes for CSVDLGTDTQYF.

This clone is classed as medium-sized. This chain links TRBV19 with TRBJ1-1; D is undetermined. V gave up 5 bases and J gave up 3 bases, with 13 bases separating them. The CDR3 spans 14 residues. Germline V CDR1 and CDR2: LNHDA, SQIVND (reference sequence). CDR3 DNA: TGTGCCAGTAGTTTGGGCGGCGGGTACACTGAAGCTTTCTTT. Its protein is CASSLGGGYTEAFF.